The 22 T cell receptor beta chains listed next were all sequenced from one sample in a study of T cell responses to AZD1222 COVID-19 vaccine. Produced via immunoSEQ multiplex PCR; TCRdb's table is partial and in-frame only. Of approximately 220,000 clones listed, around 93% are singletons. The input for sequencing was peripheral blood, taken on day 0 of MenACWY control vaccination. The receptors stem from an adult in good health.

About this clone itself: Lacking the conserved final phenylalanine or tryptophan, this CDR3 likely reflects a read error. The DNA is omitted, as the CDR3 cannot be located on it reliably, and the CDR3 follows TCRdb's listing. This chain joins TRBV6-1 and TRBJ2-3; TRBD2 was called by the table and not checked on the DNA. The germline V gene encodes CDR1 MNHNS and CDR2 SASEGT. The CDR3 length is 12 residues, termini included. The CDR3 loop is CASSERWSGAKL.

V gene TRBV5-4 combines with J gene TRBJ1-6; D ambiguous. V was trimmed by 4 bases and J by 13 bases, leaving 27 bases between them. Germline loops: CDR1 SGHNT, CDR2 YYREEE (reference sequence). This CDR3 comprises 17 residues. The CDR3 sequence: CASSPEGGRTRGLPLHF. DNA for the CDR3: TGTGCCAGCAGCCCGGAGGGAGGCCGCACAAGAGGCTTGCCCCTCCACTTT.

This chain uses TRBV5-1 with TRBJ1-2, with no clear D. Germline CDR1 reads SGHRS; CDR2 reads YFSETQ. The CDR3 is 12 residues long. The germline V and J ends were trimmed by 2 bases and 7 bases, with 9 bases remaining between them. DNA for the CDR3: TGCGCCAGCAGCTTTGGAATTAGTGGCTACACCTTC. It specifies CASSFGISGYTF. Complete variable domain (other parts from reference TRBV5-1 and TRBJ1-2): KAGVTQTPRYLIKTRGQQVTLSCSPISGHRSVSWYQQTPGQGLQFLFEYFSETQRNKGNFPGRFSGRQFSNSRSEMNVSTLELGDSALYLCASSFGISGYTFGSGTRLTVV.

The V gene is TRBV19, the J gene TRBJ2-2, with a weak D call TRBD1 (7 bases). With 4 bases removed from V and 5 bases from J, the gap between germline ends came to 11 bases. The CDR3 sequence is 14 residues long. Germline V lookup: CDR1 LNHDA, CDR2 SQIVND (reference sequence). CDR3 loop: CASSRAGGTGELFF. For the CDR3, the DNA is TGTGCCAGTAGTAGAGCAGGGGGGACCGGGGAGCTGTTTTTT.

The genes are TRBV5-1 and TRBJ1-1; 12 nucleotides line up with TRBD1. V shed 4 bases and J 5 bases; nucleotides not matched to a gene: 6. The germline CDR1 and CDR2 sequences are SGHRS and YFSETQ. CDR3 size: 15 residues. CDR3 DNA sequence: TGCGCCAGCAGCCCGGGACAGGGGGCGCGAACTGAAGCTTTCTTT. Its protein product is CASSPGQGARTEAFF.

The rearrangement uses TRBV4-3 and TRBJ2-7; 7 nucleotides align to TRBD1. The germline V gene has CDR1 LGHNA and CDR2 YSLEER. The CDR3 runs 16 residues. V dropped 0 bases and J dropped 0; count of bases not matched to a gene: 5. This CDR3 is CASSQDWGQFSYEQYF. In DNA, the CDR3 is TGCGCCAGCAGCCAAGATTGGGGACAGTTCTCCTACGAGCAGTACTTC.

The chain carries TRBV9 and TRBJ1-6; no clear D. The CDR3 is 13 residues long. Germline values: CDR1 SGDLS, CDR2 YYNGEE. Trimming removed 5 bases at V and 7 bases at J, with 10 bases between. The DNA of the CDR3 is TGTGCCAGCAGGGGGTTGGGGAATTCACCCCTCCACTTT. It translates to CASRGLGNSPLHF.

The CDR3, as DNA: TGTGCCAGCAGCCAATCTTTAGCCCGGGAGGGCTACACCTTC. Translating gives CASSQSLAREGYTF. The chain uses TRBV14 and TRBJ1-2; D unresolved. Germline V gene sequence: CDR1 SGHDN, CDR2 FVKESK. This CDR3 is built from 14 residues. V lost 2 bases, J lost 8 bases, and 15 bases lay in between.

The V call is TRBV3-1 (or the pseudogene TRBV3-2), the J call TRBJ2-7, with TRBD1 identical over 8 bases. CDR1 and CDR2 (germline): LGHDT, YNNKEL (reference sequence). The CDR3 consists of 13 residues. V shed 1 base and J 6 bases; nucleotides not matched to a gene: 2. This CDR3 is CASSQAGGGEQYF. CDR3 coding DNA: TGTGCCAGCAGCCAAGCAGGGGGCGGCGAGCAGTACTTC.

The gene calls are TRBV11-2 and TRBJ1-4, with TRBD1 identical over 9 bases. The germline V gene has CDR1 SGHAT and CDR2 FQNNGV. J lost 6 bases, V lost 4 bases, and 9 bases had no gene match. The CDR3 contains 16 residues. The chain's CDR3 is CASSSTRDRDYEKLFF. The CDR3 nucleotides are TGTGCCAGCAGCTCCACCCGGGACAGGGATTATGAAAAACTGTTTTTT.

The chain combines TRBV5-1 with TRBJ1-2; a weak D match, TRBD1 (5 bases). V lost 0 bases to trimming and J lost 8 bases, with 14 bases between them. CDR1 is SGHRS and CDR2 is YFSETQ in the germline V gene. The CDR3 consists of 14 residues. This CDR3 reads CASSLEGRAGGYTF. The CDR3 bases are TGCGCCAGCAGCTTGGAGGGCAGGGCAGGAGGCTACACCTTC.

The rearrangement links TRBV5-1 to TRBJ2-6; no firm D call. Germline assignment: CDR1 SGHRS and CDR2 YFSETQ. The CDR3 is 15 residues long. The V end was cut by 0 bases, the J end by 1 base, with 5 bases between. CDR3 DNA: TGCGCCAGCAGCTTGGGGCAGTCTGGGGCCAACGTCCTGACTTTC. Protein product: CASSLGQSGANVLTF.

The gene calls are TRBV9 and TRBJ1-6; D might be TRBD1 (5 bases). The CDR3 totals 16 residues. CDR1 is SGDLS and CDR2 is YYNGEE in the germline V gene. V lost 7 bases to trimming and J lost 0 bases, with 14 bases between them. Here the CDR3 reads CASGPPGSSYNSPLHF. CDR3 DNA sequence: TGTGCCAGCGGGCCCCCAGGGAGCTCCTATAATTCACCCCTCCACTTT.

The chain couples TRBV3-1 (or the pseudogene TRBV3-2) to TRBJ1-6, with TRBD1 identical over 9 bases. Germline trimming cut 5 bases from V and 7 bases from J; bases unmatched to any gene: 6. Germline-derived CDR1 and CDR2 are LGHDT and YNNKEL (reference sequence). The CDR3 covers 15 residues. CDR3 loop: CASSLRTGVNSPLHF. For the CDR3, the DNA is TGTGCCAGCAGCTTACGGACAGGGGTGAATTCACCCCTCCACTTT.

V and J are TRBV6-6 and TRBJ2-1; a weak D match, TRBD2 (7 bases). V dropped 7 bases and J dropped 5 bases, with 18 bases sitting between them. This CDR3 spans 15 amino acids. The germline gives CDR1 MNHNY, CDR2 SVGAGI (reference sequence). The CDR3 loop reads CASTRGRGLDNEQFF. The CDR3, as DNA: TGTGCCAGCACCAGAGGGCGGGGGCTAGACAATGAGCAGTTCTTC.

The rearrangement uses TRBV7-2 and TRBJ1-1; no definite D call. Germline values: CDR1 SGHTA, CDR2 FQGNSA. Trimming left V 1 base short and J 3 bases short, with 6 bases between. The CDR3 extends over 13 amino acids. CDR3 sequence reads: CASSLGSYTEAFF. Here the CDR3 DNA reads TGTGCCAGCAGCTTAGGGTCTTACACTGAAGCTTTCTTT.

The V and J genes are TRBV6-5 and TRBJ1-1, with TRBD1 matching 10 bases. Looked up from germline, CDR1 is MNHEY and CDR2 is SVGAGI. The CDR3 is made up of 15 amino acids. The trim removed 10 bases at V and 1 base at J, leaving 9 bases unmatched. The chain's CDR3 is CATTRDRGGNTEAFF. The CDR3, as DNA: TGTGCCACAACCCGGGACAGGGGAGGGAACACTGAAGCTTTCTTT.

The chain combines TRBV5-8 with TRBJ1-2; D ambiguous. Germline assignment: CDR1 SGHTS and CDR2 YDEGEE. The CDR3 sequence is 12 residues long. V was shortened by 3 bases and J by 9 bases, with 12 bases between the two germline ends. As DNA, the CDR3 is TGTGCCAGCAGCTCCGCGGGGTACAGCTACACCTTC. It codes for CASSSAGYSYTF.

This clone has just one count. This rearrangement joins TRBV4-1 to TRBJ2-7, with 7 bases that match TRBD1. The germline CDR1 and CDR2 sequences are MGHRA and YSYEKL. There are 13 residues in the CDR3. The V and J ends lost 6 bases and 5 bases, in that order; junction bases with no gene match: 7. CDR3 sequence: CASRPDRDHEQYF. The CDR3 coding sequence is TGCGCCAGCAGACCTGACAGGGACCACGAGCAGTACTTC.

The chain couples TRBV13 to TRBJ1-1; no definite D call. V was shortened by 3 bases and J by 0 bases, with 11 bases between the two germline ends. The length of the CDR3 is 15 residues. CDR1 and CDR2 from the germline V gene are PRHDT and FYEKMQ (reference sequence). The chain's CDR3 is CASSFLHSLNTEAFF. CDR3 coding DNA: TGTGCCAGCAGCTTCCTACACAGTCTGAACACTGAAGCTTTCTTT.

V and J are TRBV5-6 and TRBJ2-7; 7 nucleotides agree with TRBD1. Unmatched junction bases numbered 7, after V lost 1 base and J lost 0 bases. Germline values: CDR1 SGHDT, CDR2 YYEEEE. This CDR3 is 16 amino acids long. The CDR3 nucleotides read TGTGCCAGCAGCTTGCCCCGGACAGGTTCCTCCTACGAGCAGTACTTC. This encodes CASSLPRTGSSYEQYF.

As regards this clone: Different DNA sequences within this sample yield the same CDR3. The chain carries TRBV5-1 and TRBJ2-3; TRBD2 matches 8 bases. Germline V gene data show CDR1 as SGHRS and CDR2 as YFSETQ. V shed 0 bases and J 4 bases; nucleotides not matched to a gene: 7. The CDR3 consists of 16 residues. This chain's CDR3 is CASSLALAGGPDTQYF. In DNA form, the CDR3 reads TGCGCCAGCAGCTTGGCTCTGGCGGGGGGTCCAGATACGCAGTATTTT.